What follows are 25 T cell receptor beta chains derived from one specimen sequenced in a study of cytomegalovirus exposure and HLA in healthy donors. It was with 60 Vbeta and 13 Jbeta primers that the PCR ran. Some clones are missing from TCRdb's copy, which holds only in-frame ones; the method was immunoSEQ multiplex PCR. The data contain 180,000 or so clones, 86% of them singletons. The sequencing input was PBMCs. These receptors originate from a woman aged 25 to 39 in good health and CMV-seronegative.

The rearrangement joins TRBV5-1 to TRBJ1-4; D is unclear. Germline values: CDR1 SGHRS, CDR2 YFSETQ. Trimming left V 4 bases short and J 7 bases short, with 14 bases between. The CDR3 is 14 amino acids. In DNA, the CDR3 is TGCGCCAGCAGCCCCGGGGTTGGCCGTGAAAAACTGTTTTTT. It codes for CASSPGVGREKLFF.

The J gene is TRBJ2-7, the V gene TRBV7-9, with 9 bases matching TRBD1. The CDR3 is 12 amino acids. Germline CDR1 is SEHNR and CDR2 is FQNEAQ (reference sequence). J gave up 9 bases and V 8 bases, and 8 bases lay outside the gene matches. CDR3 residues: CASGIDRGAQYF. The CDR3 DNA sequence: TGTGCCAGCGGTATCGACAGGGGGGCGCAGTACTTC. Full variable domain (outside the CDR3, taken from reference TRBV7-9 and TRBJ2-7): DTGVSQNPRHKITKRGQNVTFRCDPISEHNRLYWYRQTLGQGPEFLTYFQNEAQLEKSRLLSDRFSAERPKGSFSTLEIQRTEQGDSAMYLCASGIDRGAQYFGPGTRLTVT.

This chain connects TRBV10-3 to TRBJ2-5, with 7 bases matching TRBD1. Germline CDR1 reads ENHRY; CDR2 reads SYGVKD. V was pared by 6 bases and J by 2 bases, with 6 bases of the junction left unmatched. CDR3 length: 14 amino acids. The CDR3 region is CAISRDSNQETQYF. The CDR3 DNA reads TGTGCCATCAGCCGGGACAGTAATCAAGAGACCCAGTACTTC.

This clone was seen a single time. The V call is TRBV5-8, the J call TRBJ2-2; perhaps TRBD2 as D (5 bases). The V end was cut by 1 base, the J end by 8 bases, with 15 bases between. The CDR3 runs 15 residues. CDR1 is SGHTS, CDR2 YDEGEE, per germline. The CDR3 nucleotides read TGTGCCAGCAGCTTGTACCGGGAAAGGGCGGGGGAGCTGTTTTTT. Its translation: CASSLYRERAGELFF.

The count of this clone is one. The chain is built from TRBV27 and TRBJ1-2; no clear D. Trimming pared 5 bases from V and 8 bases from J, leaving 15 bases between. CDR1 and CDR2 (germline): MNHEY, SMNVEV (reference sequence). The CDR3 extends over 13 amino acids. CDR3 loop: CASSNHYASGYTF. CDR3 coding DNA: TGTGCCAGCAGTAACCATTACGCGTCGGGCTACACCTTC.

The chain uses TRBV13 and TRBJ2-7; D remains unclear. V was cut by 5 bases and J by 3 bases, with 11 bases left in between. Looked up from germline, CDR1 is PRHDT and CDR2 is FYEKMQ (reference sequence). The length of the CDR3 is 13 residues. CDR3 sequence: CASSPTRGYEQYF. The DNA for the CDR3 is TGTGCCAGCAGCCCCACGAGAGGCTACGAGCAGTACTTC.

J is TRBJ2-3 and V is TRBV6-5, with D possibly being TRBD1 (6 bases). There are 15 residues in the CDR3. Germline lookup yields CDR1 MNHEY and CDR2 SVGAGI. Trimming took 5 bases from V and 1 from J, leaving 13 bases between them. CDR3 amino acids: CASSRTAPGTDTQYF. The CDR3 bases are TGTGCCAGCAGTCGGACAGCCCCCGGCACAGATACGCAGTATTTT.

The chain couples TRBV19 to TRBJ2-5; 11 bases align to TRBD2. The CDR3 loop spans 16 amino acids. Germline loops: CDR1 LNHDA, CDR2 SQIVND (reference sequence). V shed 4 bases and J 3 bases; nucleotides not matched to a gene: 7. The CDR3 loop is CASSTGLAGSEETQYF. The CDR3, as DNA: TGTGCCAGTAGTACTGGACTAGCGGGCTCTGAAGAGACCCAGTACTTC.

This clone was found a few times. The chain joins TRBV6-1 to TRBJ2-5, with D possibly being TRBD2 (5 bases). This CDR3 has 12 amino acids. V gave up 8 bases and J gave up 7 bases, with 14 bases separating them. Germline V gene sequence: CDR1 MNHNS, CDR2 SASEGT. The CDR3 sequence is CASRDRAGTQYF. The CDR3 bases are TGTGCCAGCCGAGACCGGGCGGGGACCCAGTACTTC.

The chain joins TRBV6-1 to TRBJ2-5; D is possibly TRBD1 (7 bases). The CDR3 totals 14 residues. The V gene's germline CDR1 is MNHNS and CDR2 SASEGT. Trimming shortened V by 5 bases and J by 5 bases, and 15 bases separated the two germline ends. The CDR3 is CASSPLTGRETQYF. CDR3 nucleotides: TGTGCCAGCAGTCCCTTGACAGGGAGGGAGACCCAGTACTTC.

This CDR3 is CSVKRQGPHEQYF. CDR3 DNA: TGCAGCGTCAAACGACAGGGGCCCCACGAGCAGTACTTC. The chain joins TRBV29-1 to TRBJ2-7, with 8 positions matching TRBD1. The V and J ends lost 6 bases and 5 bases, in that order; junction bases with no gene match: 9. The CDR3 length is 13 residues. CDR1 and CDR2 from the germline V gene are SQVTM and ANQGSEA.

The CDR3 reads CASSLDSSYNEQFF. DNA for the CDR3: TGTGCCAGCAGCTTAGATAGCTCCTACAATGAGCAGTTCTTC. This chain links TRBV7-9 with TRBJ2-1; D is unresolved. There are 14 residues in the CDR3. Germline V gene sequence: CDR1 SEHNR, CDR2 FQNEAQ (reference sequence). The V end was cut by 1 base, the J end by 0 bases, with 4 bases between.

This chain connects TRBV4-1 to TRBJ1-1; the D gene is possibly TRBD1 (5 bases). The germline CDR1 and CDR2 sequences are MGHRA and YSYEKL. V was trimmed by 4 bases and J by 4 bases, leaving 13 bases between them. The CDR3 consists of 14 residues. CDR3 sequence reads: CASSLHGGGTEAFF. The DNA of the CDR3 is TGCGCCAGCAGCCTCCACGGCGGGGGCACTGAAGCTTTCTTT.

The chain has TRBV5-4 and TRBJ1-2, with 7 bases lining up with TRBD1. This CDR3 has 14 amino acids. CDR1 SGHNT and CDR2 YYREEE come from the germline V gene (reference sequence). Trimming cost V 2 bases and J 5 bases; bases outside gene matches: 6. CDR3 sequence: CASSFPGTDYGYTF. CDR3 nucleotides: TGTGCCAGCAGCTTCCCCGGGACAGATTATGGCTACACCTTC.

The V call is TRBV2, the J call TRBJ1-6; tentatively, D is TRBD1 (6 bases). The V gene's germline CDR1 is SNHLY and CDR2 FYNNEI. CDR3 length: 14 residues. V lost 6 bases to trimming and J lost 6 bases, with 12 bases between them. The CDR3 reads CASSLDSFNSPLHF. CDR3 bases: TGTGCCAGCAGCCTGGACAGCTTTAATTCACCCCTCCACTTT. The entire variable domain, with the rest obtained from reference TRBV2 and TRBJ1-6, is as follows: EPEVTQTPSHQVTQMGQEVILRCVPISNHLYFYWYRQILGQKVEFLVSFYNNEISEKSEIFDDQFSVERPDGSNFTLKIRSTKLEDSAMYFCASSLDSFNSPLHFGNGTRLTVT.

The rearrangement links TRBV5-4 to TRBJ1-1; no firm D call. The CDR3 extends over 14 amino acids. CDR1 and CDR2 from the germline V gene are SGHNT and YYREEE (reference sequence). V was cut by 4 bases and J by 4 bases, with 14 bases left in between. The CDR3 DNA reads as TGTGCCAGCAGCCTACCCTCTCGGAGCACTGAAGCTTTCTTT. Its protein is CASSLPSRSTEAFF.

This sequence joins TRBV4-1 and TRBJ2-7, with 10 bases matching TRBD2. Germline V gene sequence: CDR1 MGHRA, CDR2 YSYEKL. J was trimmed by 6 bases and V by 2 bases; bases with no gene match: 4. The CDR3 consists of 14 residues. The CDR3, as DNA: TGCGCCAGCAGCCAACAGCGGGAGGGGCTCGAGCAGTACTTC. Its protein is CASSQQREGLEQYF.

J is TRBJ1-4 and V is TRBV2; D possibly corresponds to TRBD1 (6 bases). Germline values: CDR1 SNHLY, CDR2 FYNNEI. This CDR3 spans 14 amino acids. The ends were cut back, 4 bases at V and 10 bases at J, with 16 bases in the middle. Here the CDR3 DNA reads TGTGCCAGCAGTGTAACAGGGCGAGGGGGAAAACTGTTTTTT. This codes for CASSVTGRGGKLFF. Full variable domain (rest looked up from reference TRBV2 and TRBJ1-4): EPEVTQTPSHQVTQMGQEVILRCVPISNHLYFYWYRQILGQKVEFLVSFYNNEISEKSEIFDDQFSVERPDGSNFTLKIRSTKLEDSAMYFCASSVTGRGGKLFFGSGTQLSVL.

The chain links TRBV7-9 to TRBJ2-3; TRBD2 matches at 7 bases. The CDR3 length is 17 residues. The trim removed 5 bases at V and 2 bases at J, leaving 13 bases unmatched. Germline lookup yields CDR1 SEHNR and CDR2 FQNEAQ (reference sequence). The CDR3 here is CASSVGGAGRFTDTQYF. The CDR3 DNA reads as TGTGCCAGCAGCGTAGGAGGAGCGGGGCGTTTCACAGATACGCAGTATTTT.

The chain joins TRBV6-6 to TRBJ2-2; possibly TRBD2 for D (5 bases). Germline lookup yields CDR1 MNHNY and CDR2 SVGAGI (reference sequence). V gave up 8 bases and J gave up 1 base, with 8 bases separating them. This CDR3 region has 13 residues. The CDR3 loop reads CASGRVNTGELFF. The CDR3 nucleotides are TGTGCCAGCGGGAGAGTGAACACCGGGGAGCTGTTTTTT.

J is TRBJ2-6 and V is TRBV5-1; D is unresolved. Trimming removed 6 bases at V and 0 bases at J, with 7 bases between. CDR1 and CDR2 (germline): SGHRS, YFSETQ. The CDR3 is 14 residues long. The CDR3 nucleotides read TGCGCCAGCACGGTGAACTCTGGGGCCAACGTCCTGACTTTC. As protein: CASTVNSGANVLTF.

V is TRBV5-1 and J is TRBJ2-7, with 14 bases lining up with TRBD2. V lost 4 bases to trimming and J lost 4 bases; unmatched junction nucleotides: 7. The length of the CDR3 is 16 residues. CDR1 is SGHRS, CDR2 YFSETQ, per germline. CDR3 sequence (DNA): TGCGCCAGCAGCGGGACCGGGACTAGCGGGAGTTACGAGCAGTACTTC. Translating gives CASSGTGTSGSYEQYF.

For this clone: The same CDR3 can be traced to other DNA sequences in this sample. The J gene is TRBJ1-2, the V gene TRBV6-5; 9 bases fit TRBD1. Germline CDR1 and CDR2: MNHEY and SVGAGI. Unmatched junction bases numbered 10, after V lost 6 bases and J lost 8 bases. The CDR3 is 14 amino acids. The CDR3 here is CASSPTSDRGGYTF. The CDR3 nucleotides are TGTGCCAGCAGCCCCACATCGGACAGGGGAGGCTACACCTTC.

The chain employs TRBV9 and TRBJ1-1; D call uncertain. The CDR3 is made up of 13 amino acids. Between the trimmed V and J ends, which lost 3 bases and 0 bases, there was a span of 6 bases. Germline values: CDR1 SGDLS, CDR2 YYNGEE. The CDR3 loop reads CASSEGVNTEAFF. In DNA, the CDR3 is TGTGCCAGCAGCGAGGGAGTGAACACTGAAGCTTTCTTT.

The J gene is TRBJ1-5, the V gene TRBV2; a weak D match, TRBD1 (5 bases). The germline gives CDR1 SNHLY, CDR2 FYNNEI. CDR3 length: 13 residues. Trimming cost V 6 bases and J 6 bases, with 12 bases left between them. The CDR3 region has the DNA TGTGCCAGCAGGGGGAGGGGCAGTCAGCCCCAGCATTTT. Its translation: CASRGRGSQPQHF.